This TCR beta chain was captured in a study of yellow fever vaccine responses in identical twins. Regarding the study as a whole: Reportedly, the response of twins' T cells to the vaccine seemed partly convergent, partly personalized.

The V and J ends lost 2 bases and 5 bases, in that order; junction bases with no gene match: 2. Germline CDR1 reads ENHRY; CDR2 reads SYGVKD. This CDR3 is 15 amino acids long. TCRdb analysed the RT-PCR reads with MiXCR anew, one entry per CDR3 protein. This sample has some 5,900 distinct CDR3 sequences, with around 79% found just once. Concerning this clonotype: Its antigen is as yet unknown.

The TCR sequence derives from a young woman who received the yellow fever vaccine. The rearrangement uses TRBV10-3 and TRBJ2-3; 12 nucleotides line up with TRBD2. Source: T cells from blood (PBMCs), unsorted or a sorted subset (not recorded which), taken before or after yellow fever vaccination (not recorded which). CDR3 in DNA: TGTGCCATCAGTGAGGGACTAGCGGGAAAAGATACGCAGTATTTT. Residues: CAISEGLAGKDTQYF.